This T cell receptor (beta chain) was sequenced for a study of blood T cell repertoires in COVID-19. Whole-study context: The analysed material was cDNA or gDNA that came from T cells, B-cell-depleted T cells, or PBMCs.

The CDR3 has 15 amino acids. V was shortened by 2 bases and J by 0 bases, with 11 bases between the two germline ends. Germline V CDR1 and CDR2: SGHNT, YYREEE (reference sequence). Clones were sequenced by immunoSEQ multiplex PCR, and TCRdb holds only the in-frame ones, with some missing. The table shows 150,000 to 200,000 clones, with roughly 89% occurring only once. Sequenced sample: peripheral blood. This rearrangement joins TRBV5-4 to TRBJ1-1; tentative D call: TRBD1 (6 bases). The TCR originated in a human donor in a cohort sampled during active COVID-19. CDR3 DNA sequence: TGTGCCAGCAGCTTACGGACAGTGATGAACACTGAAGCTTTCTTT. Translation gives CASSLRTVMNTEAFF.